Below are 30 T cell receptor beta chains sequenced from a single sample in a study of cytomegalovirus exposure and HLA in healthy donors. Some clones are missing from TCRdb's copy, which holds only in-frame ones; the method was immunoSEQ multiplex PCR. The data hold some 80,000 clones, with around 96% observed a single time. Input material: PBMCs. Source of these receptors: a young woman in good health and CMV-seronegative.

This chain links TRBV19 with TRBJ2-6; D gene ambiguous. This CDR3 contains 13 residues. With 7 bases removed from V and 2 bases from J, the gap between germline ends came to 6 bases. Germline lookup yields CDR1 LNHDA and CDR2 SQIVND (reference sequence). In DNA, the CDR3 is TGTGCCAGTACCGGTCCTGGGGCCAACGTCCTGACTTTC. This codes for CASTGPGANVLTF.

V is TRBV27 and J is TRBJ1-6, with a tentative D call TRBD1 (6 bases). CDR1 and CDR2 (germline): MNHEY, SMNVEV (reference sequence). There are 18 residues in the CDR3. The V end lost 8 bases, the J end lost 7 bases, and 27 bases lay between the germline ends. CDR3 DNA: TGTGCCAGCGAAAGGGACACCAGGAAGTGGTCGAGGAATTCACCCCTCCACTTT. It yields the protein CASERDTRKWSRNSPLHF.

The chain links TRBV7-2 to TRBJ2-2; no clear D. The germline V gene has CDR1 SGHTA and CDR2 FQGNSA. The CDR3 covers 12 residues. Trimming removed 6 bases at V and 2 bases at J, with 4 bases between. DNA of the CDR3: TGTGCCAGCAGACAAAACACCGGGGAGCTGTTTTTT. This sequence encodes CASRQNTGELFF.

The chain combines TRBV7-9 with TRBJ2-7; tentative D call: TRBD1 (7 bases). The CDR3 is 17 amino acids. Per germline, CDR1 SEHNR and CDR2 FQNEAQ (reference sequence). The germline V and J ends were trimmed by 4 bases and 2 bases, with 21 bases remaining between them. The CDR3 DNA reads TGTGCCAGCAGCTCAAGATTTGGGGGGCAGGGGGCCTACGAGCAGTACTTC. It is translated as CASSSRFGGQGAYEQYF.

V usage is TRBV7-8 and J usage is TRBJ2-5, with a possible D match to TRBD2 (5 bases). Germline values: CDR1 SGHVS, CDR2 FQNEAQ. The CDR3 has 13 residues. V was shortened by 3 bases and J by 4 bases, with 9 bases between the two germline ends. CDR3: CASSLRVGETQYF. The DNA of the CDR3 is TGTGCCAGCAGCTTGAGGGTGGGAGAGACCCAGTACTTC. The full variable domain, completed using reference TRBV7-8 and TRBJ2-5, is GAGVSQSPRYKVAKRGQDVALRCDPISGHVSLFWYQQALGQGPEFLTYFQNEAQLDKSGLPSDRFFAERPEGSVSTLKIQRTQQEDSAVYLCASSLRVGETQYFGPGTRLLVL.

This clone came up once. This chain joins TRBV5-1 and TRBJ1-2; D is perhaps TRBD1 (6 bases). V gave up 4 bases and J gave up 5 bases, with 9 bases separating them. The CDR3 is made up of 12 amino acids. CDR1 SGHRS and CDR2 YFSETQ come from the germline V gene. The CDR3 nucleotides read TGCGCCAGCAGCGTCCAGGGGTATGGCTACACCTTC. It is translated as CASSVQGYGYTF. Variable domain in full (rest from reference TRBV5-1 and TRBJ1-2): KAGVTQTPRYLIKTRGQQVTLSCSPISGHRSVSWYQQTPGQGLQFLFEYFSETQRNKGNFPGRFSGRQFSNSRSEMNVSTLELGDSALYLCASSVQGYGYTFGSGTRLTVV.

The chain links TRBV10-3 to TRBJ2-5; D is perhaps TRBD2 (5 bases). Trimming took 6 bases from V and 3 from J, leaving 14 bases between them. Germline CDR1 is ENHRY and CDR2 is SYGVKD. There are 14 residues in the CDR3. The CDR3 reads CAISPDEGKETQYF. The CDR3 DNA reads as TGTGCCATCAGCCCTGACGAGGGAAAAGAGACCCAGTACTTC.

The chain employs TRBV29-1 and TRBJ2-5; D is uncertain. Germline V gene sequence: CDR1 SQVTM, CDR2 ANQGSEA. Trimming cost V 5 bases and J 1 base, with 11 bases left between them. The length of the CDR3 is 13 residues. In DNA form, the CDR3 reads TGCAGCGTTCATGGCAGGTTCCAAGAGACCCAGTACTTC. Amino acid sequence: CSVHGRFQETQYF.

The chain combines TRBV2 with TRBJ2-7, with a weak D call TRBD2 (6 bases). Trimming took 6 bases from V and 4 from J, leaving 10 bases between them. This CDR3 has 12 amino acids. Looked up from germline, CDR1 is SNHLY and CDR2 is FYNNEI. The CDR3 is CASRGGGYEQYF. In nucleotides, the CDR3 is TGTGCCAGCAGGGGGGGTGGGTACGAGCAGTACTTC.

The chain carries TRBV4-1 and TRBJ2-7; D is perhaps TRBD2 (5 bases). Looked up from germline, CDR1 is MGHRA and CDR2 is YSYEKL. V lost 0 bases and J 2 bases, leaving 17 bases between the germline ends. This CDR3 spans 17 amino acids. The CDR3 region is CASSQDSARAATYEQYF. The CDR3 bases are TGCGCCAGCAGCCAAGATAGTGCGAGGGCCGCCACCTACGAGCAGTACTTC.

This sequence joins TRBV14 and TRBJ1-5, with 7 bases fitting TRBD1. Trimming cost V 4 bases and J 4 bases; bases outside gene matches: 7. This CDR3 is 15 amino acids long. Looked up from germline, CDR1 is SGHDN and CDR2 is FVKESK. CDR3 nucleotides: TGTGCCAGCAGCCTTGGCAGGGGGAAAAATCAGCCCCAGCATTTT. Translated: CASSLGRGKNQPQHF.

The chain recombines TRBV9 with TRBJ2-1, with a possible D match to TRBD1 (5 bases). This CDR3 has 13 residues. V lost 3 bases and J lost 8, with 12 bases in between. Germline CDR1 SGDLS, CDR2 YYNGEE. CDR3 sequence: CASSAKSRDEQFF. The DNA for the CDR3 is TGTGCCAGCAGCGCAAAATCCAGGGATGAGCAGTTCTTC.

The V and J genes are TRBV7-8 and TRBJ2-3; D remains unclear. V gave up 5 bases and J gave up 5 bases, with 8 bases separating them. The CDR3 extends over 12 amino acids. Germline V gene data show CDR1 as SGHVS and CDR2 as FQNEAQ. Here the CDR3 reads CASSAVLDTQYF. Written as DNA, the CDR3 is TGTGCCAGCAGCGCAGTTCTAGATACGCAGTATTTT.

V gene TRBV7-2 combines with J gene TRBJ2-5; no definite D call. Germline CDR1 and CDR2: SGHTA and FQGNSA. Trimming removed 5 bases at V and 5 bases at J, with 15 bases between. The CDR3 has 14 amino acids. CDR3: CASSPRQVVETQYF. CDR3 bases: TGTGCCAGCAGCCCCCGCCAGGTGGTGGAGACCCAGTACTTC.

The chain links TRBV19 to TRBJ2-7, with 11 bases identical to TRBD1. This CDR3 is 15 amino acids long. CDR1 and CDR2 from the germline V gene are LNHDA and SQIVND (reference sequence). V gave up 11 bases and J gave up 1 base; unmatched junction bases: 10. The CDR3 DNA reads TGTGCCGCGTCCCAGGGGACAGGGGGATCCTACGAGCAGTACTTC. The encoded protein is CAASQGTGGSYEQYF.

This chain connects TRBV18 to TRBJ2-5, with 9 nucleotides matching TRBD1. Germline trimming cut 0 bases from V and 5 bases from J; bases unmatched to any gene: 19. Looked up from germline, CDR1 is KGHSH and CDR2 is LQKENI. This CDR3 has 20 residues. As DNA, the CDR3 is TGTGCCAGCTCACCACCGATGGCAGGAACGGGGACAGGGTCTGACGAGACCCAGTACTTC. It yields the protein CASSPPMAGTGTGSDETQYF.

The CDR3 loop is CASSLAETYEQYF. The CDR3 nucleotides read TGTGCCAGCAGTTTAGCAGAGACCTACGAGCAGTACTTC. The chain is built from TRBV6-6 and TRBJ2-7, with D hard to call. Per germline, CDR1 MNHNY and CDR2 SVGAGI (reference sequence). Deletions cut 4 bases from V and 2 bases from J, with 9 bases between. The CDR3 covers 13 residues.

This sequence joins TRBV28 and TRBJ1-5; D uncertain. The CDR3 has 12 residues. Germline V lookup: CDR1 MDHEN, CDR2 SYDVKM. V was shortened by 5 bases and J by 5 bases, with 7 bases between the two germline ends. CDR3 amino acids: CASSTLYQPQHF. The CDR3 coding sequence is TGTGCCAGCAGTACATTATATCAGCCCCAGCATTTT. Together with reference TRBV28 and TRBJ1-5, the CDR3 gives the full variable domain: DVKVTQSSRYLVKRTGEKVFLECVQDMDHENMFWYRQDPGLGLRLIYFSYDVKMKEKGDIPEGYSVSREKKERFSLILESASTNQTSMYLCASSTLYQPQHFGDGTRLSIL.

The V call is TRBV15, the J call TRBJ2-7, with D hard to call. The germline V gene encodes CDR1 LNHNV and CDR2 YYDKDF (reference sequence). With 0 bases removed from V and 2 bases from J, the gap between germline ends came to 11 bases. The CDR3 consists of 15 residues. The CDR3 DNA is TGTGCCACCAGCAGAGATCCTTCACTACCCTACGAGCAGTACTTC. Translating it yields CATSRDPSLPYEQYF.

The chain couples TRBV6-5 to TRBJ2-7; maybe TRBD2 (5 bases). V lost 11 bases, J lost 5 bases, and 16 bases lay in between. The CDR3 extends over 12 amino acids. Germline V gene sequence: CDR1 MNHEY, CDR2 SVGAGI. CDR3 sequence reads: CAAGEFTDEQYF. DNA for the CDR3: TGTGCCGCCGGGGAGTTCACTGACGAGCAGTACTTC.

The CDR3 region is CASSAGQGRGGNQPQHF. The CDR3, as DNA: TGTGCCAGCTCAGCTGGACAGGGTAGGGGAGGCAATCAGCCCCAGCATTTT. The chain employs TRBV18 and TRBJ1-5; TRBD1 matches 8 bases. The CDR3 extends over 17 amino acids. From germline, CDR1 is KGHSH and CDR2 LQKENI. Germline trimming cut 5 bases from V and 2 bases from J; bases unmatched to any gene: 11.

J is TRBJ2-7 and V is TRBV6-5; TRBD1 aligns across 8 bases. The CDR3 totals 15 residues. Germline V gene data show CDR1 as MNHEY and CDR2 as SVGAGI. J lost 2 bases, V lost 6 bases, and 9 bases had no gene match. CDR3 DNA sequence: TGTGCCAGCAGCTATCGAGGACAGGGACCCTACGAGCAGTACTTC. It codes for CASSYRGQGPYEQYF.

The chain recombines TRBV30 with TRBJ2-3; 10 bases match TRBD2. This CDR3 is built from 21 residues. Trimming took 3 bases from V and 1 from J; bases not matched to a gene: 22. Germline V gives CDR1 GTSNPN, CDR2 SVGIG (reference sequence). As DNA, the CDR3 is TGTGCCTGGAGGGGGGGTATCCTTAGCGGGAGGTCACCTTCGCGCACAGATACGCAGTATTTT. This sequence encodes CAWRGGILSGRSPSRTDTQYF. The full variable domain, with the rest looked up from reference TRBV30 and TRBJ2-3, is SQTIHQWPATLVQPVGSPLSLECTVEGTSNPNLYWYRQAAGRGLQLLFYSVGIGQISSEVPQNLSASRPQDRQFILSSKKLLLSDSGFYLCAWRGGILSGRSPSRTDTQYFGPGTRLTVL.

This chain links TRBV28 with TRBJ1-2; tentatively, D is TRBD1 (6 bases). The CDR3 has 14 residues. V lost 8 bases and J lost 2, with 15 bases in between. CDR1 and CDR2 from the germline V gene are MDHEN and SYDVKM. The CDR3 DNA follows: TGTGCCAGCTATAATGGGGGGGCGAACTATGGCTACACCTTC. Translating gives CASYNGGANYGYTF.

The CDR3 sequence: CASSFRLAGEADTQYF. CDR3 DNA sequence: TGTGCCAGCAGCTTTAGACTAGCGGGAGAGGCAGATACGCAGTATTTT. The rearrangement uses TRBV9 and TRBJ2-3; 12 nucleotides agree with TRBD2. Germline V gene lookup returns CDR1 SGDLS and CDR2 YYNGEE. V was pared by 4 bases and J by 4 bases, with 7 bases of the junction left unmatched. The CDR3 extends over 16 amino acids.

The chain uses TRBV30 and TRBJ1-4; D is ambiguous. The CDR3 length is 11 residues. V lost 2 bases and J 8 bases, leaving 6 bases between the germline ends. Germline CDR1 reads GTSNPN; CDR2 reads SVGIG (reference sequence). This CDR3 is CAWSFREKLFF. The CDR3 DNA is TGTGCCTGGAGTTTCAGGGAAAAACTGTTTTTT.

This chain uses TRBV6-1 with TRBJ1-2, with D perhaps matching TRBD1 (6 bases). Trimming took 6 bases from V and 4 from J, leaving 15 bases between them. The CDR3 extends over 14 amino acids. Germline assignment: CDR1 MNHNS and CDR2 SASEGT. This chain's CDR3 is CASSEGTGLYGYTF. The DNA of the CDR3 is TGTGCCAGCAGCGAGGGTACAGGGCTCTATGGCTACACCTTC.

The chain has TRBV7-9 and TRBJ2-1, with D tentatively TRBD1 (5 bases). Germline CDR1 SEHNR, CDR2 FQNEAQ (reference sequence). Between the trimmed V and J ends, which lost 4 bases and 12 bases, there was a span of 16 bases. The CDR3 covers 13 residues. CDR3 in DNA: TGTGCCAGCAGCTCTTCCTGGGGCTTGGGGCAGTTCTTC. Encoded protein: CASSSSWGLGQFF.

The chain recombines TRBV10-1 with TRBJ2-7, with 9 bases aligning to TRBD1. CDR1 and CDR2 (germline): WNHNN, SYGVQD (reference sequence). The CDR3 consists of 13 residues. The J segment lost 4 bases and the V segment lost 6 bases, leaving 4 bases of the junction unmatched. The CDR3 region has the DNA TGCGCCAGCAGACAGGGGGCTCTGTACGAGCAGTACTTC. Its translation is CASRQGALYEQYF.

This rearrangement joins TRBV28 to TRBJ2-7; 9 positions agree with TRBD1. Trimming at V came to 6 bases and at J to 5 bases, leaving 11 bases not matched to a gene. Germline assignment: CDR1 MDHEN and CDR2 SYDVKM. The CDR3 consists of 15 residues. DNA of the CDR3: TGTGCCAGCAGGCCCGGGACAGGGTTTTCTAACGAGCAGTACTTC. As protein: CASRPGTGFSNEQYF.